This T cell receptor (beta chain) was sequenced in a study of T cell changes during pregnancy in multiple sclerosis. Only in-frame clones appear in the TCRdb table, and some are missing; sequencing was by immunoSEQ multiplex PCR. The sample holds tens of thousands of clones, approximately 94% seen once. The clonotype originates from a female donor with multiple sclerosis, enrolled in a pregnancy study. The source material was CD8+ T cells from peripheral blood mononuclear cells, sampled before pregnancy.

The CDR3, as DNA: TGTGCCAGCAGCTTAGGGGCCACCGGGGAGCTGTTTTTT. It encodes CASSLGATGELFF. V is TRBV7-6 and J is TRBJ2-2; D gene uncertain. The CDR3 runs 13 residues. The V gene lost 1 base and the J gene lost 4 bases, with 4 bases spanning the gap. Germline lookup yields CDR1 SGHVS and CDR2 FNYEAQ.